This TCR beta chain was obtained from a study of OX40 agonist ivuxolimab in advanced cancers. General study points: Averaged across samples, CD8+ T cells carried more expanded clones than CD4+ did. Clonal expansion among partial responders at 0.1-3.0 mg/kg ranked near the lowest.

This clone was seen more than once but under ten times. Its specificity is not known. Autoimmune disease history or systemic immunosuppression led to patients being barred. V lost 1 base to trimming and J lost 0 bases; unmatched junction nucleotides: 3. The CDR3 runs 15 residues. Germline V gene sequence: CDR1 LGHNA, CDR2 YSLEER. Measured with immunoSEQ multiplex PCR; TCRdb has only the in-frame clones, and not every one. The table shows more than 45,000 clones, with over 80% occurring only once. The chain has TRBV4-3 and TRBJ2-7; TRBD2 matches 7 bases. Sequencing used CD4+ or CD8+ T cells sorted from blood, obtained in a trial of the OX40 agonist ivuxolimab. The receptor was derived from an adult with an advanced solid tumor such as melanoma, head and neck, liver or kidney cancer. The CDR3 DNA reads TGCGCCAGCAGCCAAGCCGCGGGGGTCTCCTACGAGCAGTACTTC. Its protein is CASSQAAGVSYEQYF.